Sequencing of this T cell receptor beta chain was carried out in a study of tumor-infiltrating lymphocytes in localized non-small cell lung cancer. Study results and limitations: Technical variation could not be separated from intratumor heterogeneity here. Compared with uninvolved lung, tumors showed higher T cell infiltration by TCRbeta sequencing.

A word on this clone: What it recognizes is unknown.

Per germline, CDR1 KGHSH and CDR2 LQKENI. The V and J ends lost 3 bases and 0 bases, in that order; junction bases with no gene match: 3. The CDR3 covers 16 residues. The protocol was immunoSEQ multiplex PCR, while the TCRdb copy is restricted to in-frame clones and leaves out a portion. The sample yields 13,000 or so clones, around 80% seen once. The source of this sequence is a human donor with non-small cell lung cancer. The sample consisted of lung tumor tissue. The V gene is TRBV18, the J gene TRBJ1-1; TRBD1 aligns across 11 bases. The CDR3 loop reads CASSPGQGAVNTEAFF. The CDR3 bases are TGTGCCAGCTCACCCGGACAGGGGGCAGTGAACACTGAAGCTTTCTTT.